These T cell receptor beta chains were read from a single sample in a study of blood T cell repertoires in COVID-19. TCRdb's table, derived via immunoSEQ multiplex PCR, lists solely in-frame clones and lacks some. The table lists about 190,000 clones, 75% to 90% of them singletons. The sequenced sample was peripheral blood. These receptors originate from a man aged 25 to 45 with acute or convalescent COVID-19. Both conserved end residues are trimmed from each CDR3.

v_gene | CDR3aa
TRBV5-1 | ASSSGQHSGNTIY
TRBV28 | ASSLDRSAAEAF
TRBV4-1 | ASSHSSNQPQH
TRBV20-1 | SASRQGLNYGYT
TRBV19 | ASSIGGGAYYGYT
TRBV20-1 | SARGFGEQF
TRBV12-2 | ASRLERAGGLIGEQF
TRBV6-1 | ASSEEQTYYEQY
TRBV7-8 | ASSRARTGSYEQY
TRBV7-8 | ASSPQQGILYSPLH
TRBV7-3 | ASSLRLAGKYEQY
TRBV28 | ASGPSGAEQF
TRBV6-1 | ASSEGGLPEAF
TRBV5-1 | ASRPYPLADEQY
TRBV5-4 | ASSFWSGVNTGELF
TRBV2 | ASRKLGVNEQF
TRBV18 | ASSPPAGYTEAF
TRBV20-1 | SASREGYTDTQY
TRBV5-1 | ASSLMTGNNSPLH
TRBV5-4 | ASSLGTTKNTDTQY
TRBV6-5 | ASRTSVRGNQPQH
TRBV30 | AWSPRRVGEKLF
TRBV11-1 | ASSSASGSYEQY
TRBV6-5 | ASVRTGTFYEQY
TRBV29-1 | SVGGANTGELF
TRBV27 | ASSLASGIRNSPLH
TRBV7-8 | ASSTPGQGAYEQY
TRBV3-1/TRBV3-2 | ASSYSYEQY
TRBV28 | ASSRTGSSSYEQY